The rows below give T cell receptor beta chains drawn from one sample of a study of cytomegalovirus exposure and HLA in healthy donors. Produced via immunoSEQ multiplex PCR; TCRdb's table is partial and in-frame only. The sample has 100,000 to 150,000 clones; nearly 90% are singletons. Sequencing was carried out using PBMCs. The receptors come from a woman aged 18-29 years in good health and CMV-seronegative. Both conserved end residues are part of each CDR3. D genes are given only for firm matches. Part of the rows lack a size; the others show once, few, many or a class for expanded clones.

abundance,v_gene,d_gene,j_gene,CDR3aa
.,TRBV18,.,TRBJ1-2,CASSPPGPGYGYTF
.,TRBV2,TRBD1,TRBJ2-1,CASRPITGGASFIVHYEQFF
.,TRBV7-9,.,TRBJ2-1,CASSLAGGSILNEQFF
.,TRBV5-4,TRBD2,TRBJ2-7,CASSPDDSGSTNEQYF
.,TRBV18,.,TRBJ1-6,CASSPVQNSPLHF
.,TRBV7-8,.,TRBJ1-2,CASSFTVGVLGYGYTF
once,TRBV7-8,TRBD2,TRBJ2-5,CASSLSPAGGATRGGTQYF
.,TRBV21-1,.,TRBJ2-7,CASSKGTGPHYEQYF
few,TRBV6-5,.,TRBJ1-2,CASTHQEGGYGYTF
.,TRBV9,TRBD2,TRBJ2-7,CASSLTSGYEQYF
.,TRBV5-1,.,TRBJ2-7,CASSLAFSGPGEQYF
.,TRBV28,TRBD1,TRBJ2-5,CASRAGTGEQTQYF
.,TRBV29-1,TRBD1,TRBJ2-7,CSVVQGSYEQYF
few,TRBV6-5,.,TRBJ1-4,CASSYAGGAGEKLFF
.,TRBV27,.,TRBJ1-2,CASSLSKGNYGYTF
.,TRBV2,.,TRBJ2-1,CASSADTSYNEQFF
once,TRBV15,TRBD2,TRBJ2-3,CATSRGSGRASNTQYF
.,TRBV6-5,.,TRBJ2-1,CASQIYNEQFF
.,TRBV15,.,TRBJ1-2,CATSRDSGGYGYTF
.,TRBV14,.,TRBJ2-5,CASGQAGTQYF
.,TRBV30,.,TRBJ1-4,CAWSVAAGEKLFF
once,TRBV11-2,.,TRBJ2-2,CASSPHEGGRTGELFF
.,TRBV4-2,TRBD2,TRBJ2-1,CASSQDAGVQSYNEQFF
once,TRBV7-9,.,TRBJ2-1,CASSLGAFF
.,TRBV6-5,.,TRBJ1-1,CASSRGTSNTEAFF
.,TRBV5-1,TRBD1,TRBJ1-2,CASSKGDRGPESLNYGYTF
.,TRBV28,.,TRBJ2-7,CASSRLSPGLSYEQYF
once,TRBV27,.,TRBJ2-3,CASSLRGSTDTQYF
.,TRBV6-1,.,TRBJ1-1,CASSPGAYRGAFF
.,TRBV6-6,TRBD2,TRBJ2-5,CATNKREGRLGETQYF
.,TRBV28,TRBD1,TRBJ1-2,CASSFQQQGRGYTF
.,TRBV7-2,TRBD1,TRBJ2-3,CASSLGQGTDTQYF
.,TRBV2,.,TRBJ1-1,CASSGRMNTEAFF
.,TRBV2,.,TRBJ1-2,CASSAGVNPGYGYTF
.,TRBV10-3,TRBD1,TRBJ2-3,CAISPGQGGTDTQYF
.,TRBV6-4,.,TRBJ1-6,CASSETGQLNSPLHF
.,TRBV7-2,.,TRBJ2-6,CASSTSGANVLTF
.,TRBV6-5,.,TRBJ1-1,CASSITDRNTEAFF
few,TRBV28,TRBD1,TRBJ2-7,CASSKPSGGSYEQYF
.,TRBV28,TRBD1,TRBJ2-1,CASRPDRVSEQFF
.,TRBV5-1,TRBD1,TRBJ1-4,CASSLQGFNEKLFF
.,TRBV7-2,TRBD2,TRBJ2-7,CASSLVYPLAGGWYEQYF
once,TRBV19,.,TRBJ2-5,CARPFRTDRRVQETQYF
.,TRBV30,.,TRBJ2-5,CAWNVQVEETQYF
.,TRBV5-8,.,TRBJ2-7,CASSLLLRYREGASYEQYF
.,TRBV27,TRBD2,TRBJ2-1,CASSGGRGAGGRISYNEQFF
.,TRBV7-9,.,TRBJ1-1,CASSLARGGEAFF
.,TRBV10-3,.,TRBJ2-6,CAISAGAGANVLTF
.,TRBV15,.,TRBJ2-7,CATSRDLGSVNEQYF
once,TRBV5-4,TRBD2,TRBJ2-7,CASSGGTSGRYEQYF
.,TRBV4-2,.,TRBJ1-3,CASSPGQYSGNTIYF
.,TRBV7-6,.,TRBJ2-7,CASSLADSDPPYEQYF
.,TRBV9,TRBD1,TRBJ1-2,CASLAFGQAGMGGYTF
.,TRBV5-6,TRBD2,TRBJ2-7,CASSYSGSPYEQYF
few,TRBV6-1,.,TRBJ2-6,CASSALQGSGANVLTF
.,TRBV18,TRBD2,TRBJ2-7,CASSPGVIAGVYEQYF